This TCR beta chain is drawn from a study of cytomegalovirus exposure and HLA in healthy donors. Overall study results and limits: Cytomegalovirus association was assigned to 170 or so TCR beta chains. Subsequent analysis found a tendency for first-cohort TCR clusters to co-occur within the 95 to 150 validation repertoires. Cytomegalovirus status, reportedly, was diagnosed with high specificity and sensitivity by the classifier.

Of note for this clone: Its antigen is not known.

Looked up from germline, CDR1 is ENHRY and CDR2 is SYGVKD. The CDR3 totals 13 residues. Trimming shortened V by 5 bases and J by 7 bases, and 15 bases separated the two germline ends. Sequenced by immunoSEQ multiplex PCR; TCRdb stores in-frame clones only, minus some. Of roughly 82,000 clones listed, about 92% are singletons. This clonotype was sampled from a man aged 18-30 years in good health and CMV-seronegative. The chain joins TRBV10-3 to TRBJ2-7, with D perhaps matching TRBD1 (5 bases). The sample comprised PBMCs. The CDR3 region has the DNA TGTGCCATCAGTACCGACAGCTCCAGGGAGCAGTACTTC. Its protein is CAISTDSSREQYF.